The TCR beta chain described here comes from a study of shared clonotypes between healthy human individuals. Study summary: A donor's plate count was three for CD4 naive and three for CD4 memory; CD8 naive had two and CD8 memory one.

Germline V CDR1 and CDR2: MDHEN, SYDVKM. CDR3 length: 13 residues. Trimming cost V 3 bases and J 5 bases, with 10 bases left between them. The assay was immunoSEQ multiplex PCR, and TCRdb's table has in-frame clones only and misses some. The table records some 2 million clones, about 95% of them present only once. CD8 cells regarded as naive lacked CD45RO, were positively chosen for CCR7, and omitted terminally differentiated effector memory CD45RA+ cells. Donors included only healthy HIV-negative adults lacking recent acute infections or vaccinations. Each donor was a Caucasian adult residing in Nashville, Tennessee.

The source is a young man in good health. The sample taken for sequencing was naive CD8+ T cells sorted from blood. The V gene is TRBV28, the J gene TRBJ2-5; D is ambiguous. CDR3 nucleotide sequence: TGTGCCAGCAGTTTTTCCGACTCTGAGACCCAGTACTTC. The encoded protein is CASSFSDSETQYF.